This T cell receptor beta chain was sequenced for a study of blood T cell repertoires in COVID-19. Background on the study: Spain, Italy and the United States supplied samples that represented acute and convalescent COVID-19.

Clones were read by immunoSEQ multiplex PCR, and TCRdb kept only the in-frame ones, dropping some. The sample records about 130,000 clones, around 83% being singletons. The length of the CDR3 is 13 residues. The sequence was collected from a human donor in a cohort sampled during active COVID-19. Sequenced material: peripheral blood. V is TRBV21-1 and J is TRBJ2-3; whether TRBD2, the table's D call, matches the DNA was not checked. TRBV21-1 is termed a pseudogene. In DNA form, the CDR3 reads TGTGCCAGCCGCGGGGGGTCAACAGATACGCAGTATTTT. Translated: CASRGGSTDTQYF.